This TCR beta chain appears in the sequencing data of a study of T cell repertoires and leukemia-associated antigens. Overall study context: Samples yielded roughly 3 to 5.5 million effective reads each, approximately 16 million overall.

TCRdb re-derived calls from the 5' RACE reads in MiXCR, one entry per CDR3 protein. The data show almost 10,000 distinct CDR3 sequences, 43% seen once. This clonotype was recorded once. Its antigen is undetermined. Study results and limitations: Vbeta, Jbeta, VDJ rearrangement and unique CDR3 counts did not differ significantly across four groups. Specificity and function of the expanded clones need further investigation.

The CD3+ T cells first had an overnight rest without serum. Germline V gene data show CDR1 as SGHRS and CDR2 as YFSETQ. The length of the CDR3 is 17 residues. Trimming removed 0 bases from V and 0 bases from J, with 13 bases in between. This chain joins TRBV5-1 and TRBJ1-3, with a possible D match to TRBD1 (6 bases). The specimen sequenced was CD3+ T cells sorted from blood and cultured. The receptor was isolated from a female donor in good health. Here the CDR3 DNA reads TGCGCCAGCAGCTTGGATGGGGGGCAGAACTCTGGAAACACCATATATTTT. Translation gives CASSLDGGQNSGNTIYF.